The 8 T cell receptor beta chains presented below share a single source sample, sequenced in a study of molecular identifiers for immune sequencing clone quantification. TCRdb analysed the PCR reads with MiXCR anew, one entry per CDR3 protein. Of some 680,000 distinct CDR3 sequences listed, over 25% are singletons. Material: naive CD8+ T cells from blood, with Jurkat cell RNA spiked in. Noted subset: FACS-sorted CD8+CD4-CCR7+CD45RA+ naive T cells. The receptors here all came from a human donor in good health. Some libraries in this study had Jurkat cell RNA spiked in.

The genes are TRBV29-1 and TRBJ2-7; D gene unclear. Germline CDR1 SQVTM, CDR2 ANQGSEA. Trimming cost V 5 bases and J 3 bases, with 14 bases left between them. The CDR3 extends over 13 amino acids. The CDR3 nucleotides are TGCAGCGTTCAGTCGCTGGGAAGCTACGAGCAGTACTTC. Encoded protein: CSVQSLGSYEQYF.

On this clonotype itself: Being one base from a much bigger clone, this may be a read error. This sequence joins TRBV20-1 and TRBJ1-3; D might be TRBD1 (5 bases). Germline values: CDR1 DFQATT, CDR2 SNEGSKA (reference sequence). V was shortened by 5 bases and J by 0 bases, with 17 bases between the two germline ends. This CDR3 contains 16 residues. CDR3 coding DNA: TGCAGTGCTTGTCGTTGGGAGGGGAACTCTGGAAACACCATATATTTT. This encodes CSACRWEGNSGNTIYF.

This clonotype was found a few times. This sequence joins TRBV19 and TRBJ2-3; D could derive from TRBD1 or TRBD2 (5 bases each). The CDR3 covers 14 residues. The V end lost 5 bases, the J end lost 1 base, and 10 bases lay between the germline ends. Germline CDR1 LNHDA, CDR2 SQIVND (reference sequence). This CDR3 reads CASSQLGGTDTQYF. CDR3 nucleotide sequence: TGTGCCAGTAGTCAACTAGGGGGCACAGATACGCAGTATTTT.

In regard to this clonotype: An end of the junction does not agree with germline; a read error may underlie this. The chain is built from TRBV5-3 and TRBJ2-2; no firm D call. TRBV5-3 is an ORF; its function is uncertain. This CDR3 is built from 12 residues. CDR3 coding DNA: TGTGCCAGCAGTCCAAACACCAGGGAGCTGTTTTTT. Translation gives CASSPNTRELFF.

This clonotype was seen many times. V usage is TRBV10-3 and J usage is TRBJ2-3; a weak D match, TRBD2 (5 bases). With 10 bases removed from V and 4 bases from J, the gap between germline ends came to 12 bases. Germline CDR1 reads ENHRY; CDR2 reads SYGVKD. This CDR3 comprises 12 residues. The CDR3 here is CATGDGADTQYF. The CDR3, as DNA: TGTGCCACCGGGGATGGAGCAGATACGCAGTATTTT.

This clonotype was seen many times. This sequence joins TRBV4-1 and TRBJ1-2, with 7 bases matching TRBD1. The V segment lost 2 bases and the J segment 3 bases; nucleotides outside the gene matches: 12. The CDR3 runs 17 residues. Germline CDR1 and CDR2: MGHRA and YSYEKL. CDR3: CASSQKTGTALDYGYTF. The CDR3 DNA reads TGCGCCAGCAGCCAAAAAACCGGGACAGCACTTGACTATGGCTACACCTTC.

The rearrangement uses TRBV29-1 and TRBJ2-3; the D call may be TRBD1 or TRBD2 (6 bases each). The CDR3 contains 14 residues. The V gene lost 2 bases and the J gene lost 4 bases, with 13 bases spanning the gap. The germline gives CDR1 SQVTM, CDR2 ANQGSEA. CDR3 DNA: TGCAGCGTTGAAAGGGGGGCGCGGGCAGATACGCAGTATTTT. It is translated as CSVERGARADTQYF.

In its sample, this clonotype was seen many times. The chain's CDR3 is CASSRPGEVTDTQYF. For the CDR3, the DNA is TGTGCCAGCAGTCGACCTGGGGAGGTGACAGATACGCAGTATTTT. The V and J genes are TRBV12-3 or TRBV12-4 and TRBJ2-3, with D maybe TRBD2 (6 bases). Trimming stripped 5 bases from V and 3 bases from J, with 15 bases between. The CDR3 is made up of 15 amino acids.